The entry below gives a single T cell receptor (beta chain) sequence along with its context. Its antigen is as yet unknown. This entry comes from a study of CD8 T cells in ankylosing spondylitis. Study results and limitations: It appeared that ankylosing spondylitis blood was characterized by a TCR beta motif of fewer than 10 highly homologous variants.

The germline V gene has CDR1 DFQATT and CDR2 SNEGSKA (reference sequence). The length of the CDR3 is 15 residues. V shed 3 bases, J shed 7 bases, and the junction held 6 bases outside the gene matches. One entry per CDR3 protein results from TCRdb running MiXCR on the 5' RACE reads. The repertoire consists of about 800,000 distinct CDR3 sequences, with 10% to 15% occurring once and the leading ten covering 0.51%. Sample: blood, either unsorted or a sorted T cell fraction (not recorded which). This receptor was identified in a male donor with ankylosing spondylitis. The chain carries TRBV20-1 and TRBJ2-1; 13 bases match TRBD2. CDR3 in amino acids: CSARTPGLAGNEQFF. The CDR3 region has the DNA TGCAGTGCTAGGACCCCGGGACTAGCGGGAAATGAGCAGTTCTTC.